This T cell receptor beta chain came from a study of blood T cells in healthy people across ages. Next came a second PCR, run for about 7 to 12 cycles, which used a sample-barcoded 5' primer along with a J-beta primer mix. TCRdb fed the 5' RACE reads into MiXCR, producing one record per CDR3 protein. The sample has 650,000 to 700,000 distinct CDR3 sequences; over 40% are singletons. Trimming shortened V by 8 bases and J by 3 bases, and 17 bases separated the two germline ends. Germline loops: CDR1 MNHNY, CDR2 SVGAGI (reference sequence). CDR3 size: 15 residues. The count of this clonotype is one. V and J are TRBV6-6 and TRBJ1-5; no clear D gene. The receptor comes from a woman older than 75 in good health. The sample consisted of blood. In DNA, the CDR3 is TGTGCCAGCGGGGTCCGGTCCGGATTCAATCAGCCCCAGCATTTT. This translates into CASGVRSGFNQPQHF.